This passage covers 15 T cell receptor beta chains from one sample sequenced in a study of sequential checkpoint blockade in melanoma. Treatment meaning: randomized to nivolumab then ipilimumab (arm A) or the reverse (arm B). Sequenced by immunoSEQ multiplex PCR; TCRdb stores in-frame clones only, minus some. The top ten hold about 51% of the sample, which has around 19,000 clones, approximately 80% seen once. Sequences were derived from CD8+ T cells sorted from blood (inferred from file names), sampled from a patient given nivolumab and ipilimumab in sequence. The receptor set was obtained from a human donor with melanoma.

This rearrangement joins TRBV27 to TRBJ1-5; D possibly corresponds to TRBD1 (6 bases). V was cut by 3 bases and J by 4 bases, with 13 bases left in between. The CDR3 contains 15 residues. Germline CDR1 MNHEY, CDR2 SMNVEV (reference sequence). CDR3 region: CASSFGTGPNQPQHF. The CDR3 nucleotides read TGTGCCAGCAGTTTCGGAACAGGGCCTAATCAGCCCCAGCATTTT.

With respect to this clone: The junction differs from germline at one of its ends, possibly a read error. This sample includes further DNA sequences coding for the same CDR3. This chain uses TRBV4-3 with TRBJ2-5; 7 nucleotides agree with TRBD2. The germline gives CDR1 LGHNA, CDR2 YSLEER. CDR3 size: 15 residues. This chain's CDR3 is CASSQEWLAVETQYF. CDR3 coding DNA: TGCGCCAGTAGCCAAGAGTGGCTAGCGGTGGAGACCCAGTACTTC.

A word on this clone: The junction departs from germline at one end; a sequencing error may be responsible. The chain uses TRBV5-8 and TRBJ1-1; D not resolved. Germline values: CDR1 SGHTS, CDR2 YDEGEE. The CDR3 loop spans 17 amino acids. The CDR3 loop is CASSQVGRTRRNTEAFF. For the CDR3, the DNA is TGCGCCAGCAGCCAAGTGGGGAGGACGCGTAGGAACACTGAAGCTTTCTTT. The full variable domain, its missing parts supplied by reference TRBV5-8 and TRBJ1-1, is EAGVTQSPTHLIKTRGQQATLRCSPISGHTSVYWYQQALGLGLQFLLWYDEGEERNRGNFPPRFSGRQFPNYSSELNVNALELEDSALYLCASSQVGRTRRNTEAFFGQGTRLTVV.

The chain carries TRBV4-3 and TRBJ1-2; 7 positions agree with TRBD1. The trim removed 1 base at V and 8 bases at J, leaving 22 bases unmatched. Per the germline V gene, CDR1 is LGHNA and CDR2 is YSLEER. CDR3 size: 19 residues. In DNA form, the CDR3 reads TGCGCCAGCAGCCAAGTTGGTTACCCGGTCGGGGGACAGAGGGTAGGCTACACCTTC. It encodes CASSQVGYPVGGQRVGYTF.

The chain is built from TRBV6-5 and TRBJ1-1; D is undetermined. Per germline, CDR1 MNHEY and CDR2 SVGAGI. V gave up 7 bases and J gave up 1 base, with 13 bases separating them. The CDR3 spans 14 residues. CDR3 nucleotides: TGTGCCAGCACCGAGCGAAACAAGAACACTGAAGCTTTCTTT. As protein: CASTERNKNTEAFF.

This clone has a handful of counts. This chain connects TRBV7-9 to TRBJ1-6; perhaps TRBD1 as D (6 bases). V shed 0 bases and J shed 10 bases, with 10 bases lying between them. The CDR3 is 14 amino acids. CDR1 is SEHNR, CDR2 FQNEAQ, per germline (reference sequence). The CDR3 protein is CASSLAPGDSPLHF. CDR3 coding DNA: TGTGCCAGCAGCTTAGCTCCAGGGGACTCACCCCTCCACTTT.

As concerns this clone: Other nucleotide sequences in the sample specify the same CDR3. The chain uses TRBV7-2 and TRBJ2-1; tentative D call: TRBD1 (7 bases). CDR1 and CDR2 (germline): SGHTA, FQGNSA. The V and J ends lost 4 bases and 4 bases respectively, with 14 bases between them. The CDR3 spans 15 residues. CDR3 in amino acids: CASSSRTGLYNEQFF. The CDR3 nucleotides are TGTGCCAGCAGCTCCCGGACAGGACTATACAATGAGCAGTTCTTC.

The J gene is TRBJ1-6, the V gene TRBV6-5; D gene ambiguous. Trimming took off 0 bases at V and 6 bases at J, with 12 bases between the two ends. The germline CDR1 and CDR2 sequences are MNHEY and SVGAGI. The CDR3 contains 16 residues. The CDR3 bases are TGTGCCAGCAGTTACTCGATACTGGGGAGTAATTCACCCCTCCACTTT. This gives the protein CASSYSILGSNSPLHF.

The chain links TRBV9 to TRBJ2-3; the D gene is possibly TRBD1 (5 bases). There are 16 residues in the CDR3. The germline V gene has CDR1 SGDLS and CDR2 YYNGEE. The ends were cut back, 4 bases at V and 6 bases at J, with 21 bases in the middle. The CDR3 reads CASSHGYTDWGDTQYF. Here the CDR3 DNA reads TGTGCCAGCAGCCACGGATACACGGATTGGGGCGATACGCAGTATTTT.

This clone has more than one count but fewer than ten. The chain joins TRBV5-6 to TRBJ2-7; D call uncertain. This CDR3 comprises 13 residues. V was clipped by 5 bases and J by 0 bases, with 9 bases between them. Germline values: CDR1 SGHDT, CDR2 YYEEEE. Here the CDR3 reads CASSYSDSYEQYF. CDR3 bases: TGTGCCAGCAGTTACTCTGACTCCTACGAGCAGTACTTC.

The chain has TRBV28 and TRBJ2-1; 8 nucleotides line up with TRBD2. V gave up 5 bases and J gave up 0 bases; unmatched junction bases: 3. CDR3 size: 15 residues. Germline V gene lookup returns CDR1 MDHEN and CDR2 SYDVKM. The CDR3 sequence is CASSVAGRSYNEQFF. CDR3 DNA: TGTGCCAGCAGTGTAGCGGGGCGCTCCTACAATGAGCAGTTCTTC.

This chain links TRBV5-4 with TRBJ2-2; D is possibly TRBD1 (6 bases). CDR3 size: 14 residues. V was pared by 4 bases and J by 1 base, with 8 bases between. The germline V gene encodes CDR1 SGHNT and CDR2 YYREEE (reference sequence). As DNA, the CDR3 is TGTGCCAGCAGCCGGACAGAGAACACCGGGGAGCTGTTTTTT. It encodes CASSRTENTGELFF.

This chain's CDR3 is CASSSPTLAGDSGYTF. In DNA form, the CDR3 reads TGTGCCAGCAGCTCCCCGACCCTGGCAGGGGATAGTGGCTACACCTTC. This rearrangement joins TRBV7-9 to TRBJ1-2; D is perhaps TRBD1 (6 bases). With 4 bases removed from V and 7 bases from J, the gap between germline ends came to 22 bases. This CDR3 region has 16 residues. Germline loops: CDR1 SEHNR, CDR2 FQNEAQ (reference sequence).

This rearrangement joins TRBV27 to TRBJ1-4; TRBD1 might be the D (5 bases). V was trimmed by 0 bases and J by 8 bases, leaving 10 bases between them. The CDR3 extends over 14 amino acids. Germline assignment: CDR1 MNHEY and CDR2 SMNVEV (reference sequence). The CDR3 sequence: CASSLSEGREKLFF. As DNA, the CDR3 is TGTGCCAGCAGTTTATCCGAGGGGAGGGAAAAACTGTTTTTT.

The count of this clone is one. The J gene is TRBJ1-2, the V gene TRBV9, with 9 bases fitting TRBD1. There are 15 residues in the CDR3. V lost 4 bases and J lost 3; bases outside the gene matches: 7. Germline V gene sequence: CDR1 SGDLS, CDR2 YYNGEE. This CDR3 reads CASSPRDRVDYGYTF. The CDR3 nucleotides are TGTGCCAGCAGCCCCCGGGACAGGGTTGACTATGGCTACACCTTC.